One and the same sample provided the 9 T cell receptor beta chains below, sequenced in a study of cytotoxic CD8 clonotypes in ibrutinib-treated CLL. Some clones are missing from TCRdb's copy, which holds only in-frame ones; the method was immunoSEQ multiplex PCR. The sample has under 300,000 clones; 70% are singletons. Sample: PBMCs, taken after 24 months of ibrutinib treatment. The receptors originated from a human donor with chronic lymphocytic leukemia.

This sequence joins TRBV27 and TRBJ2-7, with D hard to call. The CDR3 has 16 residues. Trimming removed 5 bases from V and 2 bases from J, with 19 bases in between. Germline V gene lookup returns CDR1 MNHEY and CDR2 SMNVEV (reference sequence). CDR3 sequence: CASSPLRVASPYEQYF. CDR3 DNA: TGTGCCAGCAGTCCTCTACGTGTAGCTAGTCCCTACGAGCAGTACTTC.

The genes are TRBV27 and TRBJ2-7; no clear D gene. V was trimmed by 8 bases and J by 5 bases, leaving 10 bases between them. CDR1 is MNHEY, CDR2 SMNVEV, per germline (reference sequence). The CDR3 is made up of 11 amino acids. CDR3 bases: TGTGCCAGCTCCCGGTTTAACGAGCAGTACTTC. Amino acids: CASSRFNEQYF.

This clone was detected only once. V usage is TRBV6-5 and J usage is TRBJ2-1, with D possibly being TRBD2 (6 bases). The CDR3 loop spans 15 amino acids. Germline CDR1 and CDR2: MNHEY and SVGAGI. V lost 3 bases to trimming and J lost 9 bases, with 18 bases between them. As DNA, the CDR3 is TGTGCCAGCAGTTATCGGGGGACCACGGGGACTGAGCAGTTCTTC. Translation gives CASSYRGTTGTEQFF.

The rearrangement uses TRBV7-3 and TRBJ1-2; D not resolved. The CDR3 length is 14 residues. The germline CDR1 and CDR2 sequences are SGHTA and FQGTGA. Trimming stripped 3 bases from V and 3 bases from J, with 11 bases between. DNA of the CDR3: TGTGCCAGCAGCTTTTCCGGGCAAGACTATGGCTACACCTTC. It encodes CASSFSGQDYGYTF.

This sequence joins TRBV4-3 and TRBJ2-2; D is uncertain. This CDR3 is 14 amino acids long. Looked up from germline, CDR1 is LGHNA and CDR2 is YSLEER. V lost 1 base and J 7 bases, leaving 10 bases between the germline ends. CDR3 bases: TGCGCCAGCAGCCAAGTTGGAGTCGGCGGGGAGCTGTTTTTT. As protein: CASSQVGVGGELFF.

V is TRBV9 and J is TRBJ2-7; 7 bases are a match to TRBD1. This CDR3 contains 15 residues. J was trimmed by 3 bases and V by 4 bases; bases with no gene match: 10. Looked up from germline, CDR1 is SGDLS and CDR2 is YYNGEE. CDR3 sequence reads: CASSSSGTAFYEQYF. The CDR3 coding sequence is TGTGCCAGCAGCTCGTCCGGGACAGCCTTCTACGAGCAGTACTTC.

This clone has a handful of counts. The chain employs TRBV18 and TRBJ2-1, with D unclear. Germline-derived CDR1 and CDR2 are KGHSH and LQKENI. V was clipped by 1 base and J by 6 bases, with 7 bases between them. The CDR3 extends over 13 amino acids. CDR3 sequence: CASSPRLTNEQFF. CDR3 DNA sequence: TGTGCCAGCTCACCACGTCTGACCAATGAGCAGTTCTTC.

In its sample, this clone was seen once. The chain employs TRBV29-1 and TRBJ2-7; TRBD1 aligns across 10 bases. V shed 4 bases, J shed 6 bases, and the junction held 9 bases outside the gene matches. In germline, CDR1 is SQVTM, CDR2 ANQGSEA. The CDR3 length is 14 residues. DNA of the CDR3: TGCAGCGTTGCTGCGGGACAGGGGTTTAGCGAGCAGTACTTC. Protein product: CSVAAGQGFSEQYF.

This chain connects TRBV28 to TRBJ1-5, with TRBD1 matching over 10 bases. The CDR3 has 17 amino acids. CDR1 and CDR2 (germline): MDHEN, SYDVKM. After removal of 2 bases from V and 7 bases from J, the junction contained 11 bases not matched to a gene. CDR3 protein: CASSLGGGQGKHQPQHF. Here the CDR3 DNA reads TGTGCCAGCAGTTTAGGAGGGGGACAGGGGAAACACCAGCCCCAGCATTTT. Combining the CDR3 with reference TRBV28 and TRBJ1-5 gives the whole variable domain DVKVTQSSRYLVKRTGEKVFLECVQDMDHENMFWYRQDPGLGLRLIYFSYDVKMKEKGDIPEGYSVSREKKERFSLILESASTNQTSMYLCASSLGGGQGKHQPQHFGDGTRLSIL.